Following are 4 T cell receptor beta chains from one sample sequenced in a study of blood T cell repertoires in COVID-19. Libraries were prepared by immunoSEQ multiplex PCR; TCRdb keeps only in-frame clonotypes and omits some of them. The sample lists some 30,000 clones, about 85% seen once, with 15% to 20% in the top ten. Sequencing was done on a sample of peripheral blood. The receptors originated from a woman aged 55-70 years with active COVID-19.

V usage is TRBV2 and J usage is TRBJ1-4; 7 bases agree with TRBD1. V lost 9 bases and J lost 7; bases outside the gene matches: 11. Germline CDR1 reads SNHLY; CDR2 reads FYNNEI. The CDR3 is 14 amino acids. The chain's CDR3 is CASTPQGQSEKLFF. The CDR3 nucleotides read TGTGCCAGTACCCCCCAGGGACAGAGTGAAAAACTGTTTTTT.

The chain carries TRBV28 and TRBJ2-7; TRBD2 aligns across 7 bases. Per the germline V gene, CDR1 is MDHEN and CDR2 is SYDVKM. This CDR3 is built from 13 residues. The ends lost 6 bases at V and 3 bases at J; junction bases unmatched: 5. In DNA, the CDR3 is TGTGCCAGCAGGCGCCGGGGGGACTACGAGCAGTACTTC. Its translation is CASRRRGDYEQYF.

The V call is TRBV29-1, the J call TRBJ2-3; possibly TRBD1 for D (6 bases). With 7 bases removed from V and 2 bases from J, the gap between germline ends came to 13 bases. Germline CDR1 is SQVTM and CDR2 is ANQGSEA. The CDR3 contains 13 residues. CDR3 coding DNA: TGCAGCGGAAGGGGGTGGAACACAGATACGCAGTATTTT. Amino acid sequence: CSGRGWNTDTQYF.

J is TRBJ2-1 and V is TRBV7-9, with a weak D call TRBD1 (5 bases). V shed 5 bases and J shed 1 base, with 15 bases lying between them. Germline values: CDR1 SEHNR, CDR2 FQNEAQ (reference sequence). CDR3 length: 16 amino acids. The CDR3 loop is CASSDGRQGSYNEQFF. CDR3 nucleotides: TGTGCCAGCAGCGATGGAAGGCAGGGATCCTACAATGAGCAGTTCTTC.